One sample yielded the 27 T cell receptor beta chains listed below, sequenced in a study of blood T cell repertoires in COVID-19. Clones were sequenced by immunoSEQ multiplex PCR, and TCRdb holds only the in-frame ones, with some missing. The data contain around 450,000 clones, roughly 89% of them singletons. Sequencing used peripheral blood. The source is a woman aged 25 to 45 with acute or convalescent COVID-19.

V usage is TRBV2 and J usage is TRBJ2-3; no reliable D call. V shed 3 bases and J shed 0 bases, with 10 bases lying between them. Germline V gene lookup returns CDR1 SNHLY and CDR2 FYNNEI. This CDR3 comprises 15 residues. The CDR3 DNA reads as TGTGCCAGCAGTGACTCAGGATCTAGCACAGATACGCAGTATTTT. The encoded protein is CASSDSGSSTDTQYF.

The genes are TRBV6-6 and TRBJ1-5; D uncertain. This CDR3 contains 14 residues. Germline V CDR1 and CDR2: MNHNY, SVGAGI (reference sequence). Trimming stripped 2 bases from V and 2 bases from J, with 7 bases between. The CDR3 coding sequence is TGTGCCAGCAGTTACCACACAGGCAATCAGCCCCAGCATTTT. It translates to CASSYHTGNQPQHF.

This clone came up a few times. This chain connects TRBV24-1 to TRBJ2-3; weak D call: TRBD1 (6 bases). Germline V CDR1 and CDR2: KGHDR, SFDVKD. V gave up 1 base and J gave up 6 bases, with 10 bases separating them. There are 14 residues in the CDR3. The CDR3 spells CATSDLTGMDTQYF. The CDR3 region has the DNA TGTGCCACCAGTGATTTAACAGGGATGGATACGCAGTATTTT.

The chain employs TRBV11-2 and TRBJ1-5; D unclear. Germline values: CDR1 SGHAT, CDR2 FQNNGV. This CDR3 has 12 residues. Trimming removed 1 base from V and 6 bases from J, with 4 bases in between. The CDR3 reads CASSLGGQPQHF. CDR3 nucleotide sequence: TGTGCCAGCAGCTTAGGAGGTCAGCCCCAGCATTTT. Together with reference TRBV11-2 and TRBJ1-5, the CDR3 gives the full variable domain: EAGVAQSPRYKIIEKRQSVAFWCNPISGHATLYWYQQILGQGPKLLIQFQNNGVVDDSQLPKDRFSAERLKGVDSTLKIQPAKLEDSAVYLCASSLGGQPQHFGDGTRLSIL.

The chain has TRBV14 and TRBJ2-7; 8 bases map to TRBD1. CDR1 SGHDN and CDR2 FVKESK come from the germline V gene. V lost 0 bases and J lost 4; bases outside the gene matches: 8. There are 16 residues in the CDR3. CDR3: CASSQEHVTGVYEQYF. The CDR3 DNA is TGTGCCAGCAGCCAAGAACACGTGACAGGGGTATACGAGCAGTACTTC.

The chain joins TRBV5-1 to TRBJ1-2; 8 bases are shared with TRBD1. CDR3 length equals 15 residues. Germline trimming cut 4 bases from V and 3 bases from J; bases unmatched to any gene: 8. Germline assignment: CDR1 SGHRS and CDR2 YFSETQ. The CDR3 sequence: CASSLDRDNDYGYTF. CDR3 bases: TGCGCCAGCAGCCTGGACAGGGATAATGACTATGGCTACACCTTC.

J is TRBJ2-6 and V is TRBV2, with D uncertain. The germline CDR1 and CDR2 sequences are SNHLY and FYNNEI. Trimming cost V 5 bases and J 0 bases, with 2 bases left between them. The CDR3 spans 13 residues. The CDR3 spells CASSYSGANVLTF. The CDR3 DNA reads TGTGCCAGCAGTTACTCTGGGGCCAACGTCCTGACTTTC.

The chain carries TRBV6-6 and TRBJ2-7; D might be TRBD2 (6 bases). The germline CDR1 and CDR2 sequences are MNHNY and SVGAGI (reference sequence). The CDR3 spans 14 residues. V was pared by 5 bases and J by 7 bases, with 18 bases between. The CDR3 DNA follows: TGTGCCAGCAGTAGTGAGGTGACCCGGGGGGAGCAGTACTTC. Translating gives CASSSEVTRGEQYF.

The gene calls are TRBV7-3 and TRBJ1-2; 7 bases agree with TRBD1. The CDR3 has 15 residues. The junction had 13 bases not matched to a gene; V was cut back by 5 bases and J by 7 bases. Germline CDR1 is SGHTA and CDR2 is FQGTGA. DNA for the CDR3: TGTGCCAGCAGCCCGGGAGGGGGCAGGGACGGTGGCTACACCTTC. Protein: CASSPGGGRDGGYTF. Filled out from reference TRBV7-3 and TRBJ1-2, the complete variable domain reads GAGVSQTPSNKVTEKGKYVELRCDPISGHTALYWYRQSLGQGPEFLIYFQGTGAADDSGLPNDRFFAVRPEGSVSTLKIQRTERGDSAVYLCASSPGGGRDGGYTFGSGTRLTVV.

V and J are TRBV2 and TRBJ2-3; TRBD2 matches at 10 bases. Per the germline V gene, CDR1 is SNHLY and CDR2 is FYNNEI. The CDR3 is 16 residues long. The V and J ends lost 5 bases and 11 bases, in that order; junction bases with no gene match: 16. The DNA for the CDR3 is TGTGCCAGCAGTCAAACCCAAAGAGCGGGGGGGCTTGGGCAGTATTTT. Protein sequence: CASSQTQRAGGLGQYF.

The V and J genes are TRBV4-2 and TRBJ1-6, with 8 bases matching TRBD1. Germline V lookup: CDR1 LGHNA, CDR2 YNFKEQ. The CDR3 length is 17 residues. J was trimmed by 9 bases and V by 0 bases; bases with no gene match: 10. The CDR3 here is CASSQEIRRGRFSPLHF. The DNA for the CDR3 is TGTGCCAGCAGCCAAGAGATCCGCAGGGGGCGTTTTTCACCCCTCCACTTT.

V and J are TRBV6-5 and TRBJ2-1, with D maybe TRBD2 (6 bases). Trimming shortened V by 5 bases and J by 3 bases, and 11 bases separated the two germline ends. CDR1 is MNHEY and CDR2 is SVGAGI in the germline V gene. The CDR3 length is 14 residues. The CDR3 DNA is TGTGCCAGCAGTACGGGGGTGAACTACAATGAGCAGTTCTTC. Its translation: CASSTGVNYNEQFF.

V is TRBV2 and J is TRBJ1-4; TRBD1 matches 8 bases. V trimming: 6 bases; J trimming: 8 bases; junction bases outside the gene matches: 11. Germline V gene lookup returns CDR1 SNHLY and CDR2 FYNNEI. The CDR3 covers 15 residues. The CDR3 nucleotides are TGTGCCAGCAGGGATCCAGGGGGCGGAGTAGAAAAACTGTTTTTT. As protein: CASRDPGGGVEKLFF.

The chain recombines TRBV5-1 with TRBJ1-6, with unresolved D. Germline-derived CDR1 and CDR2 are SGHRS and YFSETQ. The CDR3 is made up of 15 amino acids. V shed 2 bases and J shed 7 bases, with 13 bases lying between them. CDR3 residues: CASSFAAGGNSPLHF. CDR3 bases: TGCGCCAGCAGCTTCGCGGCCGGAGGGAATTCACCCCTCCACTTT.

This clone was seen a handful of times. The chain uses TRBV6-5 and TRBJ1-2, with a tentative D call TRBD1 (5 bases). The CDR3 contains 12 residues. Germline CDR1 is MNHEY and CDR2 is SVGAGI. Trimming removed 4 bases at V and 7 bases at J, with 10 bases between. DNA of the CDR3: TGTGCCAGCAGTTCCCAGGGCCTTGGCTACACCTTC. Its protein is CASSSQGLGYTF.

This chain links TRBV2 with TRBJ1-2, with D perhaps matching TRBD1 (5 bases). The V and J ends lost 7 bases and 4 bases respectively, with 13 bases between them. The CDR3 consists of 13 residues. Germline CDR1 and CDR2: SNHLY and FYNNEI. The CDR3 here is CASMTDTTYGYTF. CDR3 bases: TGTGCCAGCATGACGGACACGACCTATGGCTACACCTTC.

The chain is built from TRBV30 and TRBJ2-7; the D gene is possibly TRBD1 (6 bases). CDR3 length: 12 residues. The V gene lost 6 bases and the J gene lost 3 bases, with 12 bases spanning the gap. Germline V CDR1 and CDR2: GTSNPN, SVGIG (reference sequence). In nucleotides, the CDR3 is TGTGCCTGCGAGGGCAGGGGCTACGAGCAGTACTTC. It translates to CACEGRGYEQYF.

The table lists this clone with many counts. The chain recombines TRBV11-2 with TRBJ1-1, with 8 bases identical to TRBD1. The germline V gene encodes CDR1 SGHAT and CDR2 FQNNGV. Germline trimming cut 5 bases from V and 4 bases from J; bases unmatched to any gene: 3. The CDR3 runs 13 residues. In DNA, the CDR3 is TGTGCCAGCAGCATACAGGGGGGCACTGAAGCTTTCTTT. Translating gives CASSIQGGTEAFF.

The gene calls are TRBV4-1 and TRBJ1-4; 9 bases match TRBD1. From germline, CDR1 is MGHRA and CDR2 YSYEKL. Trimming at V came to 0 bases and at J to 8 bases, leaving 13 bases not matched to a gene. The CDR3 totals 18 residues. CDR3 DNA: TGCGCCAGCAGCCAAGATATCACGGGACAGGGCTTCATCGAAAAACTGTTTTTT. It yields the protein CASSQDITGQGFIEKLFF.

The rearrangement joins TRBV6-5 to TRBJ2-2; possible D gene TRBD1, 5 bases. With 1 base removed from V and 5 bases from J, the gap between germline ends came to 14 bases. This CDR3 has 16 amino acids. Germline V gene lookup returns CDR1 MNHEY and CDR2 SVGAGI. The CDR3 coding sequence is TGTGCCAGCAGTTACTGGGTCACAGGAACGACCGGGGAGCTGTTTTTT. Residues: CASSYWVTGTTGELFF.

This clone showed up just once. In DNA form, the CDR3 reads TGTGCCAGCAGCCCCGCCGGGACAGGGTCCTACGAGCAGTACTTC. It yields the protein CASSPAGTGSYEQYF. This chain connects TRBV13 to TRBJ2-7, with 9 bases fitting TRBD1. The length of the CDR3 is 15 residues. Trimming removed 5 bases from V and 1 base from J; junction bases left unmatched: 6. Germline assignment: CDR1 PRHDT and CDR2 FYEKMQ (reference sequence).

This clone appeared a single time. The J gene is TRBJ2-7, the V gene TRBV5-1; 7 positions match TRBD1. Losses at the gene ends were 0 bases for V and 5 bases for J; bases not matched to a gene: 2. Germline values: CDR1 SGHRS, CDR2 YFSETQ. The CDR3 loop spans 13 amino acids. The CDR3 DNA follows: TGCGCCAGCAGCTTGGACAGGGGTGACGAGCAGTACTTC. Translation: CASSLDRGDEQYF.

The chain has TRBV6-1 and TRBJ2-7; 10 positions agree with TRBD1. From germline, CDR1 is MNHNS and CDR2 SASEGT. This CDR3 is 15 amino acids long. The J segment lost 4 bases and the V segment lost 3 bases, leaving 6 bases of the junction unmatched. The CDR3 protein is CASSDRQGAPYEQYF. CDR3 in DNA: TGTGCCAGCAGTGACCGACAGGGGGCGCCTTACGAGCAGTACTTC.

The chain carries TRBV11-2 and TRBJ2-5; TRBD2 matches at 7 bases. V shed 3 bases, J shed 5 bases, and the junction held 6 bases outside the gene matches. The CDR3 runs to 14 residues. Germline CDR1 SGHAT, CDR2 FQNNGV. The CDR3 loop is CASSLRTRSETQYF. In DNA, the CDR3 is TGTGCCAGCAGCTTGAGGACTAGGAGTGAGACCCAGTACTTC.

In this sample, this clone turned up once. V is TRBV10-2 and J is TRBJ2-5; the match to TRBD2 covers 10 bases. The CDR3 spans 15 residues. With V trimmed by 10 bases and J by 4 bases, 12 bases remained unmatched. Germline CDR1 WSHSY, CDR2 SAAADI. The CDR3 spells CATSASSGGGETQYF. In nucleotides, the CDR3 is TGCGCCACCTCGGCGTCCAGCGGGGGGGGAGAGACCCAGTACTTC.

This clone was detected a few times. J is TRBJ2-2 and V is TRBV11-2, with TRBD2 identical over 8 bases. CDR1 is SGHAT, CDR2 FQNNGV, per germline. V was pared by 4 bases and J by 0 bases, with 4 bases of the junction left unmatched. The CDR3 has 16 amino acids. CDR3 protein: CASSSRGGPNTGELFF. In DNA, the CDR3 is TGTGCCAGCAGCTCCCGGGGGGGCCCGAACACCGGGGAGCTGTTTTTT.

This rearrangement joins TRBV30 to TRBJ1-6, with 9 positions matching TRBD1. V was pared by 2 bases and J by 9 bases, with 5 bases of the junction left unmatched. Germline V CDR1 and CDR2: GTSNPN, SVGIG (reference sequence). The CDR3 totals 14 residues. The CDR3 loop is CAWSPTGGVSPLHF. In DNA, the CDR3 is TGTGCCTGGAGTCCTACAGGGGGCGTTTCACCCCTCCACTTT.